This TCR beta chain was observed in a study of blood T cell repertoires in COVID-19. Study summary: Each recovered donor of Cohort 3 presented with two negative PCRs, clearance, or symptom resolution. Samples came from the United States, Italy and Spain, spanning acute and convalescent COVID-19.

In the source study's methods: Amplified reference gene primers provided the basis for estimating nucleated cell counts. Sequencing used immunoSEQ multiplex PCR; TCRdb keeps in-frame clones, though not all of them. The D gene and trimming were derived from the DNA, and the V and J assignments and clone size from that table. The table includes about 360,000 clones, 70% to 90% detected once. Participants' own reports of clinical history determined their cohort assignment. CDR3 length: 14 amino acids. Deletions cut 7 bases from V and 0 bases from J, with 14 bases between. Germline CDR1 SGHRS, CDR2 YFSETQ.

Sequenced input: PBMCs or T cells enriched from blood (not recorded which). The TCR originated in a middle-aged man in a cohort exposed to, infected with or recovered from COVID-19 (not recorded which). This sequence joins TRBV5-1 and TRBJ2-7, with D possibly TRBD1 on 5 matching bases. The CDR3 loop is CASQHETVSYEQYF. The CDR3 DNA sequence: TGCGCCAGCCAGCACGAGACAGTCTCCTACGAGCAGTACTTC.